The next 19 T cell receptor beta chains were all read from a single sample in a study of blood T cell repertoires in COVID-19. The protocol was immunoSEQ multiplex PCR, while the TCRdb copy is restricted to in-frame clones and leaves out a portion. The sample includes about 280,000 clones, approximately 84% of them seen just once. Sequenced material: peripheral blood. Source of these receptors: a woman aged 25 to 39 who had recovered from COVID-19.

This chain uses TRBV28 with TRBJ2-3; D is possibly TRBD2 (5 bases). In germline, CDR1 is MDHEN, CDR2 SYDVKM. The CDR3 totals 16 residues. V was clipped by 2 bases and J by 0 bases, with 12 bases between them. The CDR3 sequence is CASSLLRGLSTDTQYF. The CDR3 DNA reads TGTGCCAGCAGTTTACTTCGGGGTCTAAGCACAGATACGCAGTATTTT.

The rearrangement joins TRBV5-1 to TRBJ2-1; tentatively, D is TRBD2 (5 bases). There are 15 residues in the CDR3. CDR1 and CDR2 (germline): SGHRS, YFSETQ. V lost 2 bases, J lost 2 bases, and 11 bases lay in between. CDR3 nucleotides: TGCGCCAGCAGCTTAACTAGTCACACCTACAATGAGCAGTTCTTC. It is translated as CASSLTSHTYNEQFF.

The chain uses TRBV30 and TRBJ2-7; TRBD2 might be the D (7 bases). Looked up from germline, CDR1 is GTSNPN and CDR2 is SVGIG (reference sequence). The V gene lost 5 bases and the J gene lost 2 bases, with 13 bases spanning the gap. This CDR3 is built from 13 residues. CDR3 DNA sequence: TGTGCCTGGGAGGGGCGGGGGCCCTACGAGCAGTACTTC. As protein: CAWEGRGPYEQYF.

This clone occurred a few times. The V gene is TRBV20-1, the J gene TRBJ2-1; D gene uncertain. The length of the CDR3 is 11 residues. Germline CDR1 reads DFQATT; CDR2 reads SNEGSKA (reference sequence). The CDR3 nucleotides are TGCAGCCTTCCCAGCTACAATGAGCAGTTCTTC. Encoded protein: CSLPSYNEQFF.

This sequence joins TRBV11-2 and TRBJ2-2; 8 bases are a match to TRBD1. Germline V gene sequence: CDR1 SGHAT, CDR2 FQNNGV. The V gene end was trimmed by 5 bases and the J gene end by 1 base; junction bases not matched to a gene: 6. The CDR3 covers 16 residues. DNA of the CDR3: TGTGCCAGCAGCAAAACGGGACAGGTGAACACCGGGGAGCTGTTTTTT. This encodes CASSKTGQVNTGELFF. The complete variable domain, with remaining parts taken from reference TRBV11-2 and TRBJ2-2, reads EAGVAQSPRYKIIEKRQSVAFWCNPISGHATLYWYQQILGQGPKLLIQFQNNGVVDDSQLPKDRFSAERLKGVDSTLKIQPAKLEDSAVYLCASSKTGQVNTGELFFGEGSRLTVL.

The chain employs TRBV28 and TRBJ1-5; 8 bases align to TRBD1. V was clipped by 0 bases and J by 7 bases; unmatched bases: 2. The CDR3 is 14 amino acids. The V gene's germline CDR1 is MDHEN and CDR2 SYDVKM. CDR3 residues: CASSLWTGVQPQHF. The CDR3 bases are TGTGCCAGCAGTTTATGGACAGGGGTACAGCCCCAGCATTTT.

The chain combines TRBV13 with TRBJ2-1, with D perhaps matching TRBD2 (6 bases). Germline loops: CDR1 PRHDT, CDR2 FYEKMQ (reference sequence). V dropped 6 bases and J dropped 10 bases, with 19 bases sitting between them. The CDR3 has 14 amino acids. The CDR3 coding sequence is TGTGCCAGCAGGCCGTATGGCGGGGAGAACGAGCAGTTCTTC. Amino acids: CASRPYGGENEQFF. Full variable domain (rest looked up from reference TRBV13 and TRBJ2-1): AAGVIQSPRHLIKEKRETATLKCYPIPRHDTVYWYQQGPGQDPQFLISFYEKMQSDKGSIPDRFSAQQFSDYHSELNMSSLELGDSALYFCASRPYGGENEQFFGPGTRLTVL.

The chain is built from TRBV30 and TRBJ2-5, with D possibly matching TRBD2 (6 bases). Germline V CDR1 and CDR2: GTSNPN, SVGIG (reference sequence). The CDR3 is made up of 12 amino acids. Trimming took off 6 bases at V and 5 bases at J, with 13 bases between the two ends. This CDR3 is CACGEVIETQYF. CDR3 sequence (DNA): TGTGCCTGTGGGGAGGTTATCGAGACCCAGTACTTC.

The CDR3 nucleotides read TGTGCCAGCAGCCCGACAGGGGGCGCGGGGGGCTACACCTTC. Its protein is CASSPTGGAGGYTF. The chain joins TRBV3-1 (or the pseudogene TRBV3-2) to TRBJ1-2; 10 nucleotides match TRBD1. The CDR3 length is 14 residues. Germline loops: CDR1 LGHDT, CDR2 YNNKEL (reference sequence). V shed 4 bases, J shed 8 bases, and the junction held 7 bases outside the gene matches.

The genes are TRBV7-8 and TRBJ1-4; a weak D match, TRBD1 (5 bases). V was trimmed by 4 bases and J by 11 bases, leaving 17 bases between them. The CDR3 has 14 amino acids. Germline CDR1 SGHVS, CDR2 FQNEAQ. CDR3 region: CASSSGAGAGKLFF. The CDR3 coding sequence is TGTGCCAGCAGCTCTGGGGCCGGGGCGGGGAAACTGTTTTTT.

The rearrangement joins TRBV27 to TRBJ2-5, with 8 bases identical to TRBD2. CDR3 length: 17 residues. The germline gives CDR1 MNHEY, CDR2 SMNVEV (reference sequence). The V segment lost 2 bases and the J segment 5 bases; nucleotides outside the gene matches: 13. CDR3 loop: CASSLTPAGTRRETQYF. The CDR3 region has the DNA TGTGCCAGCAGTTTAACGCCCGCGGGGACTAGACGGGAGACCCAGTACTTC.

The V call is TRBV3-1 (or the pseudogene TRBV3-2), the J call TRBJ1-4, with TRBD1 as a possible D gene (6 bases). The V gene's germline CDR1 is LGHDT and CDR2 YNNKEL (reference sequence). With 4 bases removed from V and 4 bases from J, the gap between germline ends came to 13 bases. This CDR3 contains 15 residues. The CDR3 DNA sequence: TGTGCCAGCAGCCGTAGTCAACAGGGTAATGAAAAACTGTTTTTT. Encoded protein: CASSRSQQGNEKLFF.

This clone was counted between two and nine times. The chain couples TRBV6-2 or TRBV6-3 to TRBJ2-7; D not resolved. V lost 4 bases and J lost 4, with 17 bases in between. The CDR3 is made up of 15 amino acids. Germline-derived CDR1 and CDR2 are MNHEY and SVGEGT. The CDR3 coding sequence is TGTGCCAGCAGTTCCCCCCAAGTCGGTCTGTACGAGCAGTACTTC. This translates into CASSSPQVGLYEQYF.

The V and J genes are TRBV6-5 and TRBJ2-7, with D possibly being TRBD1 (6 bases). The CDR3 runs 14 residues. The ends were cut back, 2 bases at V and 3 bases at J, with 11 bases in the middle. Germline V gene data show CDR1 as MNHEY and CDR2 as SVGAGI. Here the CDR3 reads CASSYRGQSYEQYF. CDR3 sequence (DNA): TGTGCCAGCAGTTACCGAGGACAGAGCTACGAGCAGTACTTC.

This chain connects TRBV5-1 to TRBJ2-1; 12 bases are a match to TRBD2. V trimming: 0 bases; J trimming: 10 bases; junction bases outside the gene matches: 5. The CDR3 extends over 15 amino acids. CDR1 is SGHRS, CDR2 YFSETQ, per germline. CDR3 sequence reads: CASSLEASGRGEQFF. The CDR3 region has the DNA TGCGCCAGCAGCTTGGAGGCTAGCGGGAGGGGGGAGCAGTTCTTC.

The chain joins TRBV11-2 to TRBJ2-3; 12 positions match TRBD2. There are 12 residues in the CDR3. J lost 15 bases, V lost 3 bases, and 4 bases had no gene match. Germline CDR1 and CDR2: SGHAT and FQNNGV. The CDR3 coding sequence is TGTGCCAGCAGCTTGAGACTAGCGGGGGTCTATTTT. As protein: CASSLRLAGVYF.

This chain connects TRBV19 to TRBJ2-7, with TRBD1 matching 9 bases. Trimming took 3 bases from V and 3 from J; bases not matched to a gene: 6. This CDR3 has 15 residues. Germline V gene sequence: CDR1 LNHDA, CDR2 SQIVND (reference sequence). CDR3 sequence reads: CASSISGTGNYEQYF. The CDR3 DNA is TGTGCCAGTAGTATCTCCGGGACAGGGAACTACGAGCAGTACTTC.

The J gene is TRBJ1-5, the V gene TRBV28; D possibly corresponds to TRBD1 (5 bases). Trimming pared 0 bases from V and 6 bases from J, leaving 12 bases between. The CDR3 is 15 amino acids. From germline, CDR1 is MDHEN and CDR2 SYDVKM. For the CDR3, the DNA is TGTGCCAGCAGTTTATGGCAGGGAGGAGGTCAGCCCCAGCATTTT. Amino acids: CASSLWQGGGQPQHF.

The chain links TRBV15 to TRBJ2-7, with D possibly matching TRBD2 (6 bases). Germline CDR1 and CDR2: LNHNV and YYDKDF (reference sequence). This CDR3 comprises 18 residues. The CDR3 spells CADSPGTSYAGLSYEQYF. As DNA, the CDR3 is TGTGCAGATTCACCAGGGACCAGCTACGCGGGGCTCTCCTACGAGCAGTACTTC.